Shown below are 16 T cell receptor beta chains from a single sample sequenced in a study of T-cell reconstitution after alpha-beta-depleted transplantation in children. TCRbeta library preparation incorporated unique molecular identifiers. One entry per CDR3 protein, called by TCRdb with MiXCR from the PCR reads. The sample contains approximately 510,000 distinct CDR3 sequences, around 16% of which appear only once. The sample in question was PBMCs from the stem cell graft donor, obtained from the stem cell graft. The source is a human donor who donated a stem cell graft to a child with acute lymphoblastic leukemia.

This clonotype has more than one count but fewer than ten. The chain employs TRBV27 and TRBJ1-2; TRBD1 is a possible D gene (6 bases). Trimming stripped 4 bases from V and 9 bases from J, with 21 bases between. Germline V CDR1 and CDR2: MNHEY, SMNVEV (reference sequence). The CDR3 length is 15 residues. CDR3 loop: CASSSGQSPPRSYTF. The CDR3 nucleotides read TGTGCCAGCAGTTCCGGACAGTCCCCTCCTAGGAGCTACACCTTC.

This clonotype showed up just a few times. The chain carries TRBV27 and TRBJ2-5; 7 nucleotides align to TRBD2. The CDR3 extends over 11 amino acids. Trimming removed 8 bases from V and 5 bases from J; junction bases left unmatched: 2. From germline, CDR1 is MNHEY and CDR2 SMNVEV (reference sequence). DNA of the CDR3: TGTGCCAGCGGGGGGGGGGAGACCCAGTACTTC. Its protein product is CASGGGETQYF.

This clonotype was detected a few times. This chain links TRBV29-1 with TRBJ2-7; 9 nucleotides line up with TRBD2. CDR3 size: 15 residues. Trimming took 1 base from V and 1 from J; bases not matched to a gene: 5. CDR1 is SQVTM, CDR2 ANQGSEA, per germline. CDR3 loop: CSVEGLTSGSYEQYF. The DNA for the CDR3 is TGCAGCGTTGAAGGTCTGACTAGCGGATCCTACGAGCAGTACTTC.

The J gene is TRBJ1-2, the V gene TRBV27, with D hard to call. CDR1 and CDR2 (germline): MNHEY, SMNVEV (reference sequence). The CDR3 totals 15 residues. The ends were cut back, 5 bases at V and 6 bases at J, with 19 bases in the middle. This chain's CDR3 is CASSPIQFRRHGYTF. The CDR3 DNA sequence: TGTGCCAGCAGTCCTATCCAGTTTAGGAGGCATGGCTACACCTTC.

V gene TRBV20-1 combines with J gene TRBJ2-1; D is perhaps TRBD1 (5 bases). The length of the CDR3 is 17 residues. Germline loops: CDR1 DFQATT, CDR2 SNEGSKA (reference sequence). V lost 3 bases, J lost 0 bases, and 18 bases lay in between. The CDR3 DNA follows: TGCAGTGCTAGGGGGCCCCCAGGGCGCCCCTCCTACAATGAGCAGTTCTTC. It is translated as CSARGPPGRPSYNEQFF.

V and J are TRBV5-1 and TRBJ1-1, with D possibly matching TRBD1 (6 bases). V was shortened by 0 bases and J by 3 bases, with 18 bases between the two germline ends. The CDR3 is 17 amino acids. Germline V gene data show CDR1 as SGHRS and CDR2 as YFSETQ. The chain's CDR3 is CASSLGTLQGVDTEAFF. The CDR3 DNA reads TGCGCCAGCAGCTTGGGGACCCTACAGGGAGTGGACACTGAAGCTTTCTTT.

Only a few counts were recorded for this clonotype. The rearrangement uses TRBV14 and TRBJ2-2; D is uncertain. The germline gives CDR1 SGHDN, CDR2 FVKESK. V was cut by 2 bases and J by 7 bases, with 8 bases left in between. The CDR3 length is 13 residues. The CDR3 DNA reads TGTGCCAGCAGCCAAAACGTTATCGGGGAGCTGTTTTTT. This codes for CASSQNVIGELFF.

CDR3 nucleotides: TGTGCCAGCAGCTCACCGGACAGGGGCTGGGATGAAAAACTGTTTTTT. Amino acid sequence: CASSSPDRGWDEKLFF. The chain joins TRBV7-6 to TRBJ1-4, with 9 bases that match TRBD1. V dropped 4 bases and J dropped 6; count of bases not matched to a gene: 9. This CDR3 is built from 16 residues. Germline V gene sequence: CDR1 SGHVS, CDR2 FNYEAQ.

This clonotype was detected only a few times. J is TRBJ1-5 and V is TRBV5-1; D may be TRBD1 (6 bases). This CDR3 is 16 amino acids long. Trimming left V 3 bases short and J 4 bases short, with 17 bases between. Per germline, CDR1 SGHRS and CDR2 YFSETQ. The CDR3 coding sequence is TGCGCCAGCAGCTCCCAAGGACAGAAGAGGAATCAGCCCCAGCATTTT. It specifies CASSSQGQKRNQPQHF. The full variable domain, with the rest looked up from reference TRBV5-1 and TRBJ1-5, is KAGVTQTPRYLIKTRGQQVTLSCSPISGHRSVSWYQQTPGQGLQFLFEYFSETQRNKGNFPGRFSGRQFSNSRSEMNVSTLELGDSALYLCASSSQGQKRNQPQHFGDGTRLSIL.

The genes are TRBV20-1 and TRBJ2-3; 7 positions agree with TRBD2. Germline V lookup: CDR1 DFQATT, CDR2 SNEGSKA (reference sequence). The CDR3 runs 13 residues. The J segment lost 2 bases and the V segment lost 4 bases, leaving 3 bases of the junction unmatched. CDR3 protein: CSANSGATDTQYF. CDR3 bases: TGCAGTGCTAACAGCGGGGCCACAGATACGCAGTATTTT.

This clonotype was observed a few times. The CDR3: CASSLGPGQTNTEAFF. Here the CDR3 DNA reads TGTGCCAGCAGCTTGGGGCCGGGACAAACGAACACTGAAGCTTTCTTT. This chain uses TRBV5-5 with TRBJ1-1; D perhaps matches TRBD1 (6 bases). The germline CDR1 and CDR2 sequences are SGHKS and YYEKEE (reference sequence). CDR3 length: 16 amino acids. Trimming took 0 bases from V and 1 from J, leaving 13 bases between them.

In DNA form, the CDR3 reads TGTGCCAGCAGCGTAGCCCTCCAGACTAGGTCCACAGATACGCAGTATTTT. Translated, it gives CASSVALQTRSTDTQYF. V usage is TRBV9 and J usage is TRBJ2-3, with a tentative D call TRBD2 (6 bases). V lost 0 bases and J 2 bases, leaving 16 bases between the germline ends. The CDR3 is 17 residues long. Germline V gene sequence: CDR1 SGDLS, CDR2 YYNGEE.

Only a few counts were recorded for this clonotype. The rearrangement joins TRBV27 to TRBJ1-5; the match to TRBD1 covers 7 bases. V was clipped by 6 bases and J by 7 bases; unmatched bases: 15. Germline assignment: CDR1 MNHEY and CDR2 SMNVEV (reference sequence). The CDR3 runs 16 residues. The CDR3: CASSIVLDRAKQPQHF. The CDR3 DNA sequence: TGTGCCAGCAGCATCGTGCTTGACAGGGCGAAGCAGCCCCAGCATTTT.

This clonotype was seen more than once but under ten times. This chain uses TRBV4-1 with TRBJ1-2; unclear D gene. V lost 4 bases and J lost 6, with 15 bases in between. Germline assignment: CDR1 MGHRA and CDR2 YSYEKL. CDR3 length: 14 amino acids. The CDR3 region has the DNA TGCGCCAGCAGCCTAATGGACTTCCAGCATGGCTACACCTTC. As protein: CASSLMDFQHGYTF.

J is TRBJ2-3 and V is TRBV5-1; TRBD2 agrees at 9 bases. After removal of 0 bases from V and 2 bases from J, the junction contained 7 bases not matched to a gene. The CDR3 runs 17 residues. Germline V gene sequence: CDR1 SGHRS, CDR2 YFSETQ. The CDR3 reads CASSLASTSGYTDTQYF. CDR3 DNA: TGCGCCAGCAGCTTGGCCTCGACTAGCGGATACACAGATACGCAGTATTTT.

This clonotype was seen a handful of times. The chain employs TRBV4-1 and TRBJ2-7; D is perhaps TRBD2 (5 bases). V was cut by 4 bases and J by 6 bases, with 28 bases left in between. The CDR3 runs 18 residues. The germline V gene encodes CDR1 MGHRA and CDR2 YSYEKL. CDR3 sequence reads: CASSLERVGSGFEGEQYF. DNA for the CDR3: TGCGCCAGCAGCCTTGAAAGGGTCGGCTCGGGGTTTGAGGGCGAGCAGTACTTC.